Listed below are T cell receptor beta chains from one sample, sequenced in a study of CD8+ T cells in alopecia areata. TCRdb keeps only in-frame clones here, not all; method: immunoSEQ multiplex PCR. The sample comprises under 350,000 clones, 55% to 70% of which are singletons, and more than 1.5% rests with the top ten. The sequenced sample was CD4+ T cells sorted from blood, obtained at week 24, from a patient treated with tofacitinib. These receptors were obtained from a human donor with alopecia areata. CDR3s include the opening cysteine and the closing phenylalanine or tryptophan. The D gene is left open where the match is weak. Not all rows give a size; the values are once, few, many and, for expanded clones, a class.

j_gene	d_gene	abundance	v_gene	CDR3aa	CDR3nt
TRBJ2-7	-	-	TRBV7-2	CASSPERAYEQYF	TGTGCCAGCAGCCCGGAGAGAGCCTACGAGCAGTACTTC
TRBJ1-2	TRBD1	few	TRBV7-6	CASSLAQGASYGYTF	TGTGCCAGCAGCTTAGCTCAGGGGGCAAGCTATGGCTACACCTTC
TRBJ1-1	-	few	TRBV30	CAWRWGARNTEAFF	TGTGCCTGGAGATGGGGGGCGAGGAACACTGAAGCTTTCTTT
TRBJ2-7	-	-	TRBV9	CASSVDWRSSYEQYF	TGTGCCAGCAGCGTAGACTGGAGGAGCTCCTACGAGCAGTACTTC
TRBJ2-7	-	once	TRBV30	CAWSVRGNEQYF	TGTGCCTGGAGTGTACGGGGTAACGAGCAGTACTTC
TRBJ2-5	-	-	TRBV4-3	CASSQEARIETQYF	TGCGCCAGCAGCCAAGAGGCTCGAATAGAGACCCAGTACTTC
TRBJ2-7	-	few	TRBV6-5	CASSYGRPAQRYEQYF	TGTGCCAGCAGTTACGGACGGCCCGCGCAACGGTACGAGCAGTACTTC
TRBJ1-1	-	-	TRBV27	CASSFKGNTEAFF	TGTGCCAGCAGTTTTAAAGGGAACACTGAAGCTTTCTTT
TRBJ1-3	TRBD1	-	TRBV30	CALTGVGNTIYF	TGTGCCTTGACAGGGGTCGGAAACACCATATATTTT
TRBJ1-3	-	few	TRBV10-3	CAMLEDISGNTIYF	TGTGCCATGCTCGAGGACATCTCTGGAAACACCATATATTTT
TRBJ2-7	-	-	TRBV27	CASSLRGRSGYEQYF	TGTGCCAGCAGTTTGCGGGGGCGGTCTGGCTACGAGCAGTACTTC
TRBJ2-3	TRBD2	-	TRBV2	CASSRLAGRTDTQYF	TGTGCCAGCAGCCGACTAGCGGGGCGCACAGATACGCAGTATTTT
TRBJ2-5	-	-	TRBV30	CAWAREETQYF	TGTGCCTGGGCAAGAGAAGAGACCCAGTACTTC
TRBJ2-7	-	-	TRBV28	CASKATEQYF	TGTGCCAGCAAGGCGACTGAGCAGTACTTC
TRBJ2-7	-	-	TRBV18	CASSPLTRALYEQYF	TGTGCCAGCTCTCCCCTGACAAGGGCCCTCTACGAGCAGTACTTC
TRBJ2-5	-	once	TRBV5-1	CASSLDRGFEETQYF	TGCGCCAGCAGCTTGGATCGGGGCTTCGAGGAGACCCAGTACTTC
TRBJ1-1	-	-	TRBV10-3	CAISGRSEAFF	TGTGCCATCAGCGGACGGTCTGAAGCTTTCTTT
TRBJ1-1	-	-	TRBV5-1	CASSLDPGVSTEAFF	TGCGCCAGCAGCTTGGATCCGGGAGTCAGCACTGAAGCTTTCTTT
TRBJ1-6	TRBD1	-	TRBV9	CASSVQGGSPLHF	TGTGCCAGCAGCGTACAGGGGGGTTCACCCCTCCACTTT
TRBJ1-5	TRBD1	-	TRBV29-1	CSVGDRGNQPQHF	TGCAGCGTGGGGGACAGGGGGAATCAGCCCCAGCATTTT
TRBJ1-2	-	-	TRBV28	CASNLGGYGYTF	TGTGCCAGCAATCTGGGCGGCTATGGCTACACCTTC
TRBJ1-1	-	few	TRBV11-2	CASSFGIPLPNTEAFF	TGTGCCAGCAGCTTCGGCATCCCCCTTCCGAACACTGAAGCTTTCTTT